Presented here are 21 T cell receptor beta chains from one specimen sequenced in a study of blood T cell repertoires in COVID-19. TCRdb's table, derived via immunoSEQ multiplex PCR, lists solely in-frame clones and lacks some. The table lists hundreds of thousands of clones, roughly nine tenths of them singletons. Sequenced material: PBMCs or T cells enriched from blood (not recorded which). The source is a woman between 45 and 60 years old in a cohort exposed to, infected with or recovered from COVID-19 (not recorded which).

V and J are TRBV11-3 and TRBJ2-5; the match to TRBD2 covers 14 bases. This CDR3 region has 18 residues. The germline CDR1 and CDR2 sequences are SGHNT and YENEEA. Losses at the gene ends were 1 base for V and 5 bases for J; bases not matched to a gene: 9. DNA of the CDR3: TGTGCCAGCAGCTTAGGATCCCCGGGACTAGCGGGGGTGGAGACCCAGTACTTC. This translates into CASSLGSPGLAGVETQYF.

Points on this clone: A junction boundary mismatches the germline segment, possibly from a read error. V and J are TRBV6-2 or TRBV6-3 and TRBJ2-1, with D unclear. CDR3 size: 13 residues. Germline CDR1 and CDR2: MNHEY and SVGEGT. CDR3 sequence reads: CASSPDSFNEQFF. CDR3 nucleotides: TGTGCCAGCAGCCCCGACTCCTTCAATGAGCAGTTCTTC.

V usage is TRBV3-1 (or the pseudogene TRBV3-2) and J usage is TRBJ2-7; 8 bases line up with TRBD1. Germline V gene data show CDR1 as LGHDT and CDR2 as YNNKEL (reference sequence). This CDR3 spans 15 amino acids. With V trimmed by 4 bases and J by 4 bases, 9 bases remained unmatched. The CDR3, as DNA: TGTGCCAGCAGCCCACGCCAGGGGGCGCGTTACGAGCAGTACTTC. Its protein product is CASSPRQGARYEQYF.

The CDR3: CASSPNGGNEQFF. CDR3 coding DNA: TGTGCCAGCAGCCCCAACGGGGGTAATGAGCAGTTCTTC. The chain links TRBV6-2 or TRBV6-3 to TRBJ2-1; D may be TRBD2 (6 bases). The CDR3 sequence is 13 residues long. In germline, CDR1 is MNHEY, CDR2 SVGEGT. The V and J ends lost 6 bases and 7 bases respectively, with 13 bases between them.

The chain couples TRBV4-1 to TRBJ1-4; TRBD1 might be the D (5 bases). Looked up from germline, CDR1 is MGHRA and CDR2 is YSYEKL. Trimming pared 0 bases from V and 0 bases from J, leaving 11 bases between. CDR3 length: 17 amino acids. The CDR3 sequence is CASSQDVDTATNEKLFF. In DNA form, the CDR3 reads TGCGCCAGCAGCCAAGATGTGGACACTGCAACTAATGAAAAACTGTTTTTT.

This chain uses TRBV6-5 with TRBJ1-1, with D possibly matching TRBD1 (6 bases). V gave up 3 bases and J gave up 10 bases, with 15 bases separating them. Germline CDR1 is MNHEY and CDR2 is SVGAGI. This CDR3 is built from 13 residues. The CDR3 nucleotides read TGTGCCAGCAGTTATTGGGGGGGCTCGTCAGCTTTCTTT. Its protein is CASSYWGGSSAFF.

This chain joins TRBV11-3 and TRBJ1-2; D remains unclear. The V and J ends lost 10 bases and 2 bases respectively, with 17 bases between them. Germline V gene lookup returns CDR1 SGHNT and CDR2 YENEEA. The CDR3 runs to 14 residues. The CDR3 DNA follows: TGTGCCACCCAACGTAACAAAGTCAACTATGGCTACACCTTC. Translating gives CATQRNKVNYGYTF.

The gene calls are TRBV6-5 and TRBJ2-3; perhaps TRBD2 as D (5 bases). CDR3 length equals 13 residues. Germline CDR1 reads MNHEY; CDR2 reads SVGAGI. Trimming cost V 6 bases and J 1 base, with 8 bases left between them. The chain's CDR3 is CASSVGGTDTQYF. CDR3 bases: TGTGCCAGCAGCGTCGGGGGCACAGATACGCAGTATTTT.

CDR3 residues: CASSQDLSWGVEQYF. The CDR3 DNA is TGCGCCAGCAGCCAAGATCTATCCTGGGGGGTCGAGCAGTACTTC. The chain couples TRBV4-3 to TRBJ2-7; D is perhaps TRBD2 (6 bases). CDR3 length equals 15 residues. Germline CDR1 LGHNA, CDR2 YSLEER. V was trimmed by 0 bases and J by 6 bases, leaving 15 bases between them.

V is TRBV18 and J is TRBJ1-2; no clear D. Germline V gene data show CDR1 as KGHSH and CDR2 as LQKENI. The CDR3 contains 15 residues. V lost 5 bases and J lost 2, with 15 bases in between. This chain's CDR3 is CASSGSTGGNYGYTF. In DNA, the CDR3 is TGTGCCAGCTCAGGTTCCACGGGTGGGAACTATGGCTACACCTTC.

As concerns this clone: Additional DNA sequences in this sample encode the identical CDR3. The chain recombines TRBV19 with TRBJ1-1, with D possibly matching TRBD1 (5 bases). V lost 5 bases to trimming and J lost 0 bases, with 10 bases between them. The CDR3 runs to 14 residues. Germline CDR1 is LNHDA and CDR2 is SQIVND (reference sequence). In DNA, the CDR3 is TGTGCCAGTAGTTGGGGCCGAATGAACACTGAAGCTTTCTTT. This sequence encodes CASSWGRMNTEAFF.

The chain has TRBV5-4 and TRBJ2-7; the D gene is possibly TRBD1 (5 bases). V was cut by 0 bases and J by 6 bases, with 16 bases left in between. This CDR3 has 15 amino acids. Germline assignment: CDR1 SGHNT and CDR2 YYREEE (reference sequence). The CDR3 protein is CASSLAGQGSGEQYF. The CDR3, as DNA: TGTGCCAGCAGCTTGGCTGGTCAGGGATCGGGCGAGCAGTACTTC.

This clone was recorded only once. For the CDR3, the DNA is TGTGCCAGCAGTTATTGGCAGAAGACCTACGAGCAGTACTTC. It encodes CASSYWQKTYEQYF. The rearrangement links TRBV6-2 or TRBV6-3 to TRBJ2-7; D uncertain. V was shortened by 3 bases and J by 2 bases, with 11 bases between the two germline ends. CDR1 and CDR2 from the germline V gene are MNHEY and SVGEGT. The CDR3 is 14 residues long.

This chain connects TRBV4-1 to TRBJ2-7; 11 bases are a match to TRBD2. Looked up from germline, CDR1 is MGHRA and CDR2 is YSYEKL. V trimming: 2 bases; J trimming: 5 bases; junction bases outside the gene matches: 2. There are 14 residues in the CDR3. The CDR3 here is CASSQTSGGNEQYF. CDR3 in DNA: TGCGCCAGCAGCCAAACTAGCGGGGGAAACGAGCAGTACTTC.

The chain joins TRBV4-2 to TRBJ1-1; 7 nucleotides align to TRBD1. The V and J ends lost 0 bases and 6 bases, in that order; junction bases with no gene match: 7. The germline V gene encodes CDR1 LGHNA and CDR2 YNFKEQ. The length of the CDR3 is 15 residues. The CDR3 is CASSQEKGAVAEAFF. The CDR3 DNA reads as TGTGCCAGCAGCCAAGAGAAGGGGGCAGTCGCTGAAGCTTTCTTT.

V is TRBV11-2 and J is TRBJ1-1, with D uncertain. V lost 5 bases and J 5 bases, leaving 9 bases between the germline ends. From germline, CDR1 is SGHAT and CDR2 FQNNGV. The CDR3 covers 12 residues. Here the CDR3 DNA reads TGTGCCAGCAGCGTACAGCGGACTGAAGCTTTCTTT. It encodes CASSVQRTEAFF.

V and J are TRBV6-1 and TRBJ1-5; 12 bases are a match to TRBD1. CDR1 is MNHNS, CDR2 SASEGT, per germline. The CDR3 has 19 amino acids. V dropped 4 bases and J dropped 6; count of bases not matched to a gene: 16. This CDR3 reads CASSVYPTRGQGASQPQHF. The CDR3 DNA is TGTGCCAGCAGTGTTTACCCAACCCGGGGACAGGGGGCTAGTCAGCCCCAGCATTTT.

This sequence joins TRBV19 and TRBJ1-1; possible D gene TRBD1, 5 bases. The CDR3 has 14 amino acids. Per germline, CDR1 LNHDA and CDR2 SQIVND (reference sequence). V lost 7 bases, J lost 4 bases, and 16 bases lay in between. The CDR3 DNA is TGTGCCAGTATCCACGGGGGGTCGTTCACTGAAGCTTTCTTT. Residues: CASIHGGSFTEAFF. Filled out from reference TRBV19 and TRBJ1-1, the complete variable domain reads DGGITQSPKYLFRKEGQNVTLSCEQNLNHDAMYWYRQDPGQGLRLIYYSQIVNDFQKGDIAEGYSVSREKKESFPLTVTSAQKNPTAFYLCASIHGGSFTEAFFGQGTRLTVV.

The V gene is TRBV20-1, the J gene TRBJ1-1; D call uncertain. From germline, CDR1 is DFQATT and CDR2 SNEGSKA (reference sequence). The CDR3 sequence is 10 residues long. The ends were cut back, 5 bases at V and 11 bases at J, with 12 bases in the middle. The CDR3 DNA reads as TGCAGTGCTGAGGGTGTAGGGGCTTTCTTT. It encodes CSAEGVGAFF.

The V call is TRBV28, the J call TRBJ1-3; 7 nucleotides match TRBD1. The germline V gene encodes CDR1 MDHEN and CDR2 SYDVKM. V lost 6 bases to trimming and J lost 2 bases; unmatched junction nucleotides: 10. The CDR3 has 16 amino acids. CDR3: CASRQQGRRTGNTIYF. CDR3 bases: TGTGCCAGCAGGCAACAGGGGCGCCGAACTGGAAACACCATATATTTT.

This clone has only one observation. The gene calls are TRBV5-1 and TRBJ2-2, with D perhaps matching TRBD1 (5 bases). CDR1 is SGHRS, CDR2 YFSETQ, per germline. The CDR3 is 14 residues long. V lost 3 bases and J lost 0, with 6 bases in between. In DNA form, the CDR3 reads TGCGCCAGCAGCTCGGACACGAACACCGGGGAGCTGTTTTTT. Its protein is CASSSDTNTGELFF.